Listed below are T cell receptor beta chains from one sample, sequenced in a study of cytomegalovirus exposure and HLA in healthy donors. Measured with immunoSEQ multiplex PCR; TCRdb has only the in-frame clones, and not every one. This sample carries about 170,000 clones, 80% of them seen once, and the ten largest clones take around 7.3%. Input material: PBMCs. The source of these receptors is a man between 25 and 39 years old in good health and CMV-seropositive. CDR3s include the opening cysteine and the closing phenylalanine or tryptophan. A D gene is named only where the DNA matches it firmly. Not all rows give a size; the values are once, few, many and, for expanded clones, a class.

clone size	J gene	V gene	D gene	CDR3 DNA	CDR3 protein
.	TRBJ2-2	TRBV10-1	.	TGCGCCAGCACGAGACAGGTTAACACCGGGGAGCTGTTTTTT	CASTRQVNTGELFF
.	TRBJ2-7	TRBV9	.	TGTGCCAGCAGCGATTCGGGGTCCTACGAGCAGTACTTC	CASSDSGSYEQYF
.	TRBJ2-5	TRBV19	TRBD1	TGTGCCAGTAGTCCGGCCCGGGACAGGGGGCGAGAGACCCAGTACTTC	CASSPARDRGRETQYF
.	TRBJ2-1	TRBV4-1	TRBD2	TGCGCCAGCAGCCGCACGACTAGCGGGGGGAGGGGTTCTGAGCAGTTCTTC	CASSRTTSGGRGSEQFF
few	TRBJ2-1	TRBV4-2	TRBD2	TGTGCCAGCAGCCAAGATTTGCGGGAGGCGGGGAATGAGCAGTTCTTC	CASSQDLREAGNEQFF
.	TRBJ2-7	TRBV10-1	TRBD2	TGCGCCAGCAGCCCGGGACTAATGTCATCCGAGCAGTACTTC	CASSPGLMSSEQYF
.	TRBJ2-7	TRBV7-3	TRBD2	TGTGCCAGCCGACGAGAGCGGGAGGGCCCGCTAGAGCAGTACTTC	CASRREREGPLEQYF
.	TRBJ2-2	TRBV27	.	TGTGCCAGCAGCCGGGACTCGCTAGGGACCGGGGAGCTGTTTTTT	CASSRDSLGTGELFF
.	TRBJ1-2	TRBV13	.	TGTGCCAGCTCAGTGGCAGGGGACTATGGCTACACCTTC	CASSVAGDYGYTF
.	TRBJ2-7	TRBV13	TRBD1	TGTGCCAGCAGCCAATACAGGGGGCCGTACGAGCAGTACTTC	CASSQYRGPYEQYF
.	TRBJ1-5	TRBV28	TRBD1	TGTGCCAGCAGTTTACCGTCCGACAGGGGGTCCAATCAGCCCCAGCATTTT	CASSLPSDRGSNQPQHF
.	TRBJ2-2	TRBV9	TRBD1	TGTGCCAGCAACGACAGGGGTCGCACCGGGGAGCTGTTTTTT	CASNDRGRTGELFF
.	TRBJ1-2	TRBV28	.	TGTGCCAGCAGCGTTGACAGATATGGCTACACCTTC	CASSVDRYGYTF
.	TRBJ2-2	TRBV6-1	TRBD2	TGTGCCAGCAGTGTGGGGCTAGCGGGAGTAGGCACCGGGGAGCTGTTTTTT	CASSVGLAGVGTGELFF
.	TRBJ2-5	TRBV2	TRBD2	TGTGCCACCCGGCAAAAGGGGGGCGGGGGGCAGCAAGAGACCCAGTACTTC	CATRQKGGGGQQETQYF
.	TRBJ2-3	TRBV14	.	TGTGCCAGCAGCCAAGATAAAGAGTCCACGCAGTATTTT	CASSQDKESTQYF
.	TRBJ1-1	TRBV19	TRBD1	TGTGCCAGTAGTATAGCAACAGGGGGGAACACTGAAGCTTTCTTT	CASSIATGGNTEAFF
.	TRBJ2-5	TRBV5-4	.	TGTGCCAGCAGCTTAGGTTCTAGCAGCGAGACCCAGTACTTC	CASSLGSSSETQYF
.	TRBJ2-1	TRBV6-4	TRBD2	TGTGCCAGCAGAGGGACTAGCGGGTCCTACAATGAGCAGTTCTTC	CASRGTSGSYNEQFF
.	TRBJ1-2	TRBV28	.	TGTGCCAGCAGTTCGGACTATGGCTACACCTTC	CASSSDYGYTF
.	TRBJ1-5	TRBV28	TRBD1	TGTGCCAGCAGACCCCCCGGGACAGTTACTTATAGCAATCAGCCCCAGCATTTT	CASRPPGTVTYSNQPQHF
.	TRBJ2-7	TRBV10-2	.	TGCGCCAGCAGTGAGGGCGACAGGGGTAGCGGGAGCTACGAGCAGTACTTC	CASSEGDRGSGSYEQYF
.	TRBJ1-1	TRBV30	.	TGTGCCTGGAAACTTCTCGGGGGCACTGAAGCTTTCTTT	CAWKLLGGTEAFF
few	TRBJ2-3	TRBV6-5	.	TGTGCCAGCAGCACTAACAGGGAACCCACAGATACGCAGTATTTT	CASSTNREPTDTQYF
.	TRBJ2-3	TRBV5-1	.	TGCGCCAGCAGAGGGGGGGCCCTCGGCACAGATACGCAGTATTTT	CASRGGALGTDTQYF
once	TRBJ1-5	TRBV27	.	TGTGCCAGCAGTTTATCCTACCGGGTGGGTCAGCCCCAGCATTTT	CASSLSYRVGQPQHF
.	TRBJ1-2	TRBV7-9	TRBD1	TGTGCCAGCAGCTTAGAACAGGGGTTCGTAGGCTACACCTTC	CASSLEQGFVGYTF
.	TRBJ1-6	TRBV7-2	.	TGTGCCAGCAGCTTAGGTCAGGGAAATAATTCACCCCTCCACTTT	CASSLGQGNNSPLHF
.	TRBJ2-7	TRBV7-8	.	TGTGCCAGCAGCCTTCGACAATCAAGGCTAGCCGGCCAACAATCCTACGAGCAGTACTTC	CASSLRQSRLAGQQSYEQYF
few	TRBJ2-5	TRBV5-1	TRBD2	TGCGCCAGCAGCTTTGGCGGGGGTGTTGAGACCCAGTACTTC	CASSFGGGVETQYF
.	TRBJ2-3	TRBV23-1	.	TGCGCCAGCCCCCTTTGGAGGCGGACAGATACGCAGTATTTT	CASPLWRRTDTQYF
once	TRBJ1-5	TRBV7-8	TRBD1	TGTGCCAGCAGCAGACAGGGTACGGGAAACAATCAGCCCCAGCATTTT	CASSRQGTGNNQPQHF
once	TRBJ2-5	TRBV7-2	TRBD2	TGTGCCAGCAGCTTGTTCGGGACTAGCGGGGGGGCCGAAGAGACCCAGTACTTC	CASSLFGTSGGAEETQYF
.	TRBJ2-1	TRBV5-1	TRBD1	TGCGCCAGCAGCCCGGGACAGAACAATGAGCAGTTCTTC	CASSPGQNNEQFF
once	TRBJ2-7	TRBV27	.	TGTGCCAGCAGTTTATCAACGGAGAGCTCCTACGAGCAGTACTTC	CASSLSTESSYEQYF
.	TRBJ2-2	TRBV5-4	TRBD1	TGTGCCAGCAGCTTGGGCGGACAGGGGAACACCGGGGAGCTGTTTTTT	CASSLGGQGNTGELFF
once	TRBJ2-2	TRBV7-3	TRBD1	TGTGCCAGCAGCTTAACTGCCAGGGGGCAGTCCTCCGGGGAGCTGTTTTTT	CASSLTARGQSSGELFF